This T cell receptor (beta chain) is from a study of PD-1 blockade in classical Hodgkin lymphoma. At the level of the study: Patients received nivolumab 3 mg/kg intravenously every 2 weeks.

General study findings and limits: Patients who began taking nivolumab under 1 year after ASCT were left out. According to reports, newly diagnosed patients had lower baseline TCR diversity than healthy donors, and relapsed/refractory patients had lower baseline TCR diversity still.

V was pared by 2 bases and J by 0 bases, with 15 bases between. Germline CDR1 SGHRS, CDR2 YFSETQ. The CDR3 runs 16 residues. Assay: immunoSEQ multiplex PCR; the TCRdb copy retains only in-frame clones and omits some. The sample yields 89,000 or so clones, approximately 91% seen once. Each patient's relapse followed autologous stem cell transplantation, and brentuximab vedotin exposure varied. About this clone itself: What it binds is not known.

Sequencing used peripheral blood mononuclear cells (PBMCs), obtained before the second cycle of nivolumab. This sequence originates from a human donor with classical Hodgkin lymphoma. The rearrangement links TRBV5-1 to TRBJ2-7, with D possibly matching TRBD2 (6 bases). The DNA of the CDR3 is TGCGCCAGCAGCTTCTACCCGTTGGGGGGCTCCTACGAGCAGTACTTC. It translates to CASSFYPLGGSYEQYF.